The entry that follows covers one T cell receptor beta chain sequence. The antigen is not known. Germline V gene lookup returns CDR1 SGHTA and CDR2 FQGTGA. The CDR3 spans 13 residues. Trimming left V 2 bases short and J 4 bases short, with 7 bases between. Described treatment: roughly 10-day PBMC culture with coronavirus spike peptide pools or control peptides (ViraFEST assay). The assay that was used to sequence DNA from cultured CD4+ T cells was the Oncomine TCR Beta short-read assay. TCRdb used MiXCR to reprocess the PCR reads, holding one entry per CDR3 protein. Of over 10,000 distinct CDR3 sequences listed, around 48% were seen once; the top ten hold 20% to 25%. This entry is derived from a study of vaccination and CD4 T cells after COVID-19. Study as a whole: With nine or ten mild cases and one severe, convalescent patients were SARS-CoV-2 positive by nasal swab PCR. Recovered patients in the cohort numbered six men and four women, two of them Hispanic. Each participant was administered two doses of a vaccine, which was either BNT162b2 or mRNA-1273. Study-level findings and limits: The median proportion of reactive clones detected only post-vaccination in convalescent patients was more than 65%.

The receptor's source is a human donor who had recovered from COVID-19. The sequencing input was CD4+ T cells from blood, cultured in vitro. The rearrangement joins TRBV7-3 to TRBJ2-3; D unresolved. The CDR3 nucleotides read TGTGCCAGCAGCTTAGCCCGGGCAGATACGCAGTATTTT. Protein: CASSLARADTQYF.